These 12 T cell receptor beta chains were all obtained from the same sample, sequenced in a study of shared clonotypes between healthy human individuals. Generated by immunoSEQ multiplex PCR, the TCRdb table keeps only in-frame clones and is missing some. The table includes around 720,000 clones, approximately 73% detected once. The sequenced material came from memory CD4+ T cells sorted from blood. Regarding subset: CD45RA-negative fraction. These receptors all come from a woman aged 25 to 39 in good health.

The chain uses TRBV7-2 and TRBJ1-5; a possible D gene is TRBD1 (5 bases). Germline V gene sequence: CDR1 SGHTA, CDR2 FQGNSA. Trimming took 3 bases from V and 9 from J, leaving 12 bases between them. The CDR3 consists of 13 residues. The CDR3 nucleotides are TGTGCCAGCAGCTTCGCAGGGATGAGGCCCCAGCATTTT. Residues: CASSFAGMRPQHF.

The chain couples TRBV25-1 to TRBJ2-2; 7 bases line up with TRBD2. This CDR3 has 14 amino acids. Trimming took 6 bases from V and 4 from J; bases not matched to a gene: 5. Germline CDR1 reads MGHDK; CDR2 reads SYGVNS. CDR3 in amino acids: CASRTGGSTGELFF. CDR3 coding DNA: TGTGCCAGCAGGACGGGGGGTAGCACCGGGGAGCTGTTTTTT. Full variable domain (missing parts from reference TRBV25-1 and TRBJ2-2): EADIYQTPRYLVIGTGKKITLECSQTMGHDKMYWYQQDPGMELHLIHYSYGVNSTEKGDLSSESTVSRIRTEHFPLTLESARPSHTSQYLCASRTGGSTGELFFGEGSRLTVL.

At least ten counts were recorded for this clone. The chain combines TRBV5-1 with TRBJ2-5; 13 bases agree with TRBD2. Per germline, CDR1 SGHRS and CDR2 YFSETQ. V was clipped by 1 base and J by 5 bases; unmatched bases: 5. The CDR3 has 16 residues. Here the CDR3 DNA reads TGCGCCAGCAGCTTGACTAGCGGGAGGGCCGGGGAGACCCAGTACTTC. It is translated as CASSLTSGRAGETQYF.

The rearrangement joins TRBV5-1 to TRBJ2-2; the match to TRBD2 covers 10 bases. The CDR3 runs 17 residues. Germline values: CDR1 SGHRS, CDR2 YFSETQ. V lost 7 bases and J lost 2; bases outside the gene matches: 11. CDR3: CASALRAGGPNTGELFF. CDR3 sequence (DNA): TGCGCCAGCGCCCTACGAGCGGGAGGGCCCAACACCGGGGAGCTGTTTTTT. Together with reference TRBV5-1 and TRBJ2-2, the CDR3 gives the full variable domain: KAGVTQTPRYLIKTRGQQVTLSCSPISGHRSVSWYQQTPGQGLQFLFEYFSETQRNKGNFPGRFSGRQFSNSRSEMNVSTLELGDSALYLCASALRAGGPNTGELFFGEGSRLTVL.

The J gene is TRBJ2-3, the V gene TRBV5-6, with D maybe TRBD1 (6 bases). Per germline, CDR1 SGHDT and CDR2 YYEEEE. Trimming took 1 base from V and 4 from J, leaving 10 bases between them. The CDR3 has 14 amino acids. CDR3 sequence (DNA): TGTGCCAGCAGCTTGTTGGACAGCGCAGATACGCAGTATTTT. Its protein is CASSLLDSADTQYF.

The chain recombines TRBV28 with TRBJ2-5, with D uncertain. Trimming left V 5 bases short and J 5 bases short, with 12 bases between. This CDR3 spans 13 amino acids. CDR1 and CDR2 from the germline V gene are MDHEN and SYDVKM. The CDR3 DNA reads TGTGCCAGCAGTCCCGCCGGTGCGGAGACCCAGTACTTC. This gives the protein CASSPAGAETQYF.

This chain connects TRBV29-1 to TRBJ1-3; no clear D gene. V was pared by 0 bases and J by 3 bases, with 9 bases between. CDR3 length: 14 amino acids. Germline V gives CDR1 SQVTM, CDR2 ANQGSEA. CDR3 DNA: TGCAGCGTTGAAGAGTTTGGGGTTGGAAACACCATATATTTT. The encoded protein is CSVEEFGVGNTIYF.

The rearrangement joins TRBV7-9 to TRBJ1-1, with D possibly being TRBD1 (6 bases). This CDR3 contains 11 residues. V lost 5 bases to trimming and J lost 6 bases, with 7 bases between them. In germline, CDR1 is SEHNR, CDR2 FQNEAQ (reference sequence). CDR3 protein: CASSRTAEAFF. CDR3 bases: TGTGCCAGCAGCCGGACAGCTGAAGCTTTCTTT.

Worth noting for this clone: Other DNA sequences in the sample encode the same CDR3. The chain recombines TRBV27 with TRBJ1-1; D remains unclear. CDR1 and CDR2 from the germline V gene are MNHEY and SMNVEV (reference sequence). V was shortened by 1 base and J by 2 bases, with 5 bases between the two germline ends. The CDR3 is 13 amino acids. The CDR3 DNA reads as TGTGCCAGCAGTTTATTCCGAAACACTGAAGCTTTCTTT. As protein: CASSLFRNTEAFF.

V is TRBV18 and J is TRBJ2-1; D is possibly TRBD2 (5 bases). Deletions cut 2 bases from V and 9 bases from J, with 11 bases between. Germline-derived CDR1 and CDR2 are KGHSH and LQKENI. CDR3 length: 13 residues. In DNA, the CDR3 is TGTGCCAGCTCACCAGGGCAGGAGGCTGAGCAGTTCTTC. Translating it yields CASSPGQEAEQFF.

The V call is TRBV27, the J call TRBJ2-1, with D possibly called TRBD1 or TRBD2 (5 bases each). V was clipped by 0 bases and J by 2 bases, with 17 bases between them. CDR1 and CDR2 from the germline V gene are MNHEY and SMNVEV (reference sequence). This CDR3 comprises 18 residues. CDR3 in DNA: TGTGCCAGCAGTTTATCGAGAGACAGAGGGTTCACCTACAATGAGCAGTTCTTC. Amino acid sequence: CASSLSRDRGFTYNEQFF.

There are a few counts of this clone. The J gene is TRBJ1-1, the V gene TRBV28; no reliable D call. V lost 3 bases, J lost 5 bases, and 7 bases lay in between. Germline-derived CDR1 and CDR2 are MDHEN and SYDVKM. The CDR3 sequence is 12 residues long. CDR3 region: CASSFIGTEAFF. The CDR3 coding sequence is TGTGCCAGCAGTTTTATTGGAACTGAAGCTTTCTTT.